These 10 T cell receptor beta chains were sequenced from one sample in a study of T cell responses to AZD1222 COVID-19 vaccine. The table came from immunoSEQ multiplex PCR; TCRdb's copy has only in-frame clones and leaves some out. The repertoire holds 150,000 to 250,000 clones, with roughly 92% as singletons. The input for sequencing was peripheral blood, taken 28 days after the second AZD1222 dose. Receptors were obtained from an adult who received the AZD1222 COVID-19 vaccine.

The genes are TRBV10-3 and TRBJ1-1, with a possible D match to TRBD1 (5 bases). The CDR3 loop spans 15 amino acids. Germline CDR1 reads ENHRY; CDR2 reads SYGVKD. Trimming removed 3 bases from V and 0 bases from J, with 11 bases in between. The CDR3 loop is CAISDGGSMNTEAFF. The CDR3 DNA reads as TGTGCCATCAGTGACGGGGGGTCGATGAACACTGAAGCTTTCTTT.

The chain's CDR3 is CASSQATGTSGYNEQFF. The CDR3 bases are TGCGCCAGCAGCCAAGCAACCGGGACTAGCGGATACAATGAGCAGTTCTTC. The chain links TRBV4-3 to TRBJ2-1, with 11 bases aligning to TRBD2. The CDR3 has 17 amino acids. CDR1 is LGHNA, CDR2 YSLEER, per germline. After removal of 1 base from V and 4 bases from J, the junction contained 6 bases not matched to a gene.

CDR3: CASSLGPETGSYEQYF. The CDR3 coding sequence is TGTGCCAGCAGCTTAGGTCCCGAGACAGGGTCCTACGAGCAGTACTTC. V and J are TRBV7-2 and TRBJ2-7; 7 bases align to TRBD1. CDR1 and CDR2 from the germline V gene are SGHTA and FQGNSA. CDR3 length: 16 residues. Germline trimming cut 1 base from V and 1 base from J; bases unmatched to any gene: 7.

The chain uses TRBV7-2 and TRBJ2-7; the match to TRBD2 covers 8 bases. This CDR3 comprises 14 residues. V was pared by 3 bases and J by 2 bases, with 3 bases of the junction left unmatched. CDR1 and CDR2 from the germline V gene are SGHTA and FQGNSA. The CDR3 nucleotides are TGTGCCAGCAGCTTCGGGGGGGCAACCTACGAGCAGTACTTC. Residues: CASSFGGATYEQYF. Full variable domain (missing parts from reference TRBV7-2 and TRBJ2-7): GAGVSQSPSNKVTEKGKDVELRCDPISGHTALYWYRQSLGQGLEFLIYFQGNSAPDKSGLPSDRFSAERTGGSVSTLTIQRTQQEDSAVYLCASSFGGATYEQYFGPGTRLTVT.

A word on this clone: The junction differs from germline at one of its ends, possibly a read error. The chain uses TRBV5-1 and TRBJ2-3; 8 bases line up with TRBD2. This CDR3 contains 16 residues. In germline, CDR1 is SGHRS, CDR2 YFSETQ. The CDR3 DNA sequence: TGCGCCCGCAGCTTGGGGGCGGGGGGACGCACAGATACGCAGTATTTT. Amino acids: CARSLGAGGRTDTQYF.

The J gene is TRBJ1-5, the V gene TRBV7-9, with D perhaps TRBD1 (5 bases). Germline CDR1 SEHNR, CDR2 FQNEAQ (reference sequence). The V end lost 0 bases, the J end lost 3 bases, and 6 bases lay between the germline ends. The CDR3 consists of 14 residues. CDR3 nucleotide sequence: TGTGCCAGCAGCTTAGCAGGGGCCAATCAGCCCCAGCATTTT. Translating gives CASSLAGANQPQHF.

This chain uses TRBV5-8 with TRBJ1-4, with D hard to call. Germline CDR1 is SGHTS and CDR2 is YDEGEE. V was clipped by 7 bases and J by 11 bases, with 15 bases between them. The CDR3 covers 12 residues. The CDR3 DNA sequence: TGTGCCAGCCTAGATTCTTCCGGGAAACTGTTTTTT. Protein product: CASLDSSGKLFF.

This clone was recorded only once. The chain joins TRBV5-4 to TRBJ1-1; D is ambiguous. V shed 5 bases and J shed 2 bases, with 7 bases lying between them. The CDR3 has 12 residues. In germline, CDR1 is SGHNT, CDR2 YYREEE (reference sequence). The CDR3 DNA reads TGTGCCAGCAGTTTACCCAACACTGAAGCTTTCTTT. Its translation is CASSLPNTEAFF. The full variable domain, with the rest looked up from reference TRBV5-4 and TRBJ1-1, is ETGVTQSPTHLIKTRGQQVTLRCSSQSGHNTVSWYQQALGQGPQFIFQYYREEENGRGNFPPRFSGLQFPNYSSELNVNALELDDSALYLCASSLPNTEAFFGQGTRLTVV.

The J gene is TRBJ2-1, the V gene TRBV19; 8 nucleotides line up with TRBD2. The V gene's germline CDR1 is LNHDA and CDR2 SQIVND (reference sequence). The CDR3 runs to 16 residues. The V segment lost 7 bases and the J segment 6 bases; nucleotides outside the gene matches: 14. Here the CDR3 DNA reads TGTGCCAGTAACCCCCTCCGGGGGGGGCGCAGCAATGAGCAGTTCTTC. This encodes CASNPLRGGRSNEQFF. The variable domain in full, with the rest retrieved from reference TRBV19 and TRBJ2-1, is DGGITQSPKYLFRKEGQNVTLSCEQNLNHDAMYWYRQDPGQGLRLIYYSQIVNDFQKGDIAEGYSVSREKKESFPLTVTSAQKNPTAFYLCASNPLRGGRSNEQFFGPGTRLTVL.

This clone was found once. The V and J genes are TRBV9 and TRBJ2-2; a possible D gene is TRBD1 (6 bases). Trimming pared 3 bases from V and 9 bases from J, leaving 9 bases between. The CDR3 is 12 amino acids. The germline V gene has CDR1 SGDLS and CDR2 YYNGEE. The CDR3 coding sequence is TGTGCCAGCAGCGCACAGGGTCGGGAGCTGTTTTTT. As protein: CASSAQGRELFF. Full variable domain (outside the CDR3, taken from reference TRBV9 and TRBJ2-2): DSGVTQTPKHLITATGQRVTLRCSPRSGDLSVYWYQQSLDQGLQFLIQYYNGEERAKGNILERFSAQQFPDLHSELNLSSLELGDSALYFCASSAQGRELFFGEGSRLTVL.